This TCR beta chain emerged from a study of control samples from healthy donors and cancer patients. Looked up from germline, CDR1 is MDHEN and CDR2 is SYDVKM. V was clipped by 2 bases and J by 7 bases, with 17 bases between them. The CDR3 contains 16 residues. Method: immunoSEQ multiplex PCR; TCRdb's copy keeps in-frame clones and lacks some. The sample carries roughly 130,000 clones, approximately 92% recorded once. Sequenced: blood. This sequence joins TRBV28 and TRBJ1-4; a weak D match, TRBD1 (5 bases). The clonotype was recovered from a man younger than 30 in good health. CDR3: CASSLEFRQGGEKLFF. CDR3 sequence (DNA): TGTGCCAGCAGTTTAGAATTCAGGCAGGGAGGTGAAAAACTGTTTTTT. The full variable domain, rest sourced from reference TRBV28 and TRBJ1-4, is DVKVTQSSRYLVKRTGEKVFLECVQDMDHENMFWYRQDPGLGLRLIYFSYDVKMKEKGDIPEGYSVSREKKERFSLILESASTNQTSMYLCASSLEFRQGGEKLFFGSGTQLSVL.